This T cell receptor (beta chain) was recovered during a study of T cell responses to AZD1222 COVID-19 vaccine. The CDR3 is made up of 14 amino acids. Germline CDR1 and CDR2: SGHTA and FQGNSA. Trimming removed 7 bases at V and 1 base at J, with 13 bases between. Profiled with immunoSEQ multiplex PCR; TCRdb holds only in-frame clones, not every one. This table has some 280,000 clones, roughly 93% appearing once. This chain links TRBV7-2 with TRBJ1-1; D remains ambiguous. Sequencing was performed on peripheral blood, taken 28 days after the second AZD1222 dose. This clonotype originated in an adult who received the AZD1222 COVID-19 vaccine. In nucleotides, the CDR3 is TGTGCCAGCACCCCTCGGGCCTGGAACACTGAAGCTTTCTTT. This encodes CASTPRAWNTEAFF. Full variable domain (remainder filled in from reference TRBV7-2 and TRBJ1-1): GAGVSQSPSNKVTEKGKDVELRCDPISGHTALYWYRQSLGQGLEFLIYFQGNSAPDKSGLPSDRFSAERTGGSVSTLTIQRTQQEDSAVYLCASTPRAWNTEAFFGQGTRLTVV.